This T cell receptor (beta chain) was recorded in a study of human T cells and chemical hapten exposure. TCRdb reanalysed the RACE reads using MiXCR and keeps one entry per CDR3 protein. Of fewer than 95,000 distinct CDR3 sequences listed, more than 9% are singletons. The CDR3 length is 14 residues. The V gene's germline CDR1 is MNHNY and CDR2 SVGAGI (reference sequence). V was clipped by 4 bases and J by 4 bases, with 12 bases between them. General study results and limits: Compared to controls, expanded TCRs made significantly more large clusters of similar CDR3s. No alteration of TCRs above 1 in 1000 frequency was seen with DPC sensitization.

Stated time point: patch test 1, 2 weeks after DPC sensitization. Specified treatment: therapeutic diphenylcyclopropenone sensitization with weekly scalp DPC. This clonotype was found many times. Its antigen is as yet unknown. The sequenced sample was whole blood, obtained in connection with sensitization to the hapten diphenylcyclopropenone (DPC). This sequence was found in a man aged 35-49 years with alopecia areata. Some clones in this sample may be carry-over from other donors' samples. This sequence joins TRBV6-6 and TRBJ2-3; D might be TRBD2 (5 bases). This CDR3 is CASSSRVVADTQYF. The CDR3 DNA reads TGTGCCAGCAGTTCGAGGGTAGTCGCAGATACGCAGTATTTT.